Listed here are 19 T cell receptor delta chains from one sample, sequenced in a study of Vδ1+ human thymocytes. General study findings and limits: Highly polyclonal TRG and TRD repertoires with Gaussian CDR3 length distributions appeared in thymus.

The template was reverse-transcribed extracted RNA. The CDR3 regions were amplified by multiplex PCR from V-gene primers to a constant-region primer. TCRdb re-called the multiplex PCR reads via CATT. This repertoire shows 23,000 or so delta-chain clones, around 32% found once; its top ten account for 1.5% to 2%. Antigens for these TCRs are unknown. The sample consisted of Vdelta1+ gamma-delta thymocytes from the thymus. Indicated subset: FACS-sorted CD3+ TCRalphabeta- TCRVdelta1+ TCRVdelta2- thymocytes. The source of these receptors is a boy younger than two who had congenital heart surgery.

The chain joins TRDV1 to TRDJ1, with TRDD3 matching over 9 bases. Unmatched junction bases numbered 21, after V lost 0 bases and J lost 7 bases. Germline V gene lookup returns CDR1 TSWWSYY and CDR2 QGS. CDR3 length: 20 residues. The DNA for the CDR3 is TGTGCTCTTGGGGAACTATCCCTCCTTCCAGGGGGGATACTGTTTGGTAAACTCATCTTT. Protein product: CALGELSLLPGGILFGKLIF.

As regards this clone: Since a much larger clone is just one base distant, this may be a read error. Other DNA sequences of this sample code for an identical CDR3. V is TRDV1 and J is TRDJ1; the D is unclear. The CDR3 totals 15 residues. V was trimmed by 0 bases and J by 1 base, leaving 9 bases between them. Per the germline V gene, CDR1 is TSWWSYY and CDR2 is QGS. The CDR3 region is CALGELLLRTDKLIF. In DNA, the CDR3 is TGTGCTCTTGGGGAACTCCTCCTGCGCACCGATAAACTCATCTTT.

This clone appeared once. Other DNA sequences in the sample encode the same CDR3. The chain couples TRDV1 to TRDJ1; 9 positions agree with TRDD3. Trimming removed 2 bases from V and 7 bases from J; junction bases left unmatched: 23. The CDR3 is 20 residues long. Germline CDR1 TSWWSYY, CDR2 QGS. The CDR3 coding sequence is TGTGCTCTTGGGGAATTCCCCGGCCCAACGGGGATACGCGTTCCGCGTAAACTCATCTTT. It is translated as CALGEFPGPTGIRVPRKLIF.

About this clone itself: An end of the junction differs from the germline gene, which may be a read error. Other DNA sequences of this sample code for an identical CDR3. The genes are TRDV1 and TRDJ1; TRDD3 matches at 8 bases. The CDR3 totals 16 residues. The germline gives CDR1 TSWWSYY, CDR2 QGS. CDR3 nucleotides: TGTGCCCTTGGGGAACATCACTGGGGGTACACCGATAAACTCATCTTT. It translates to CALGEHHWGYTDKLIF.

This clone was seen only a few times. V gene TRDV1 combines with J gene TRDJ1, with D possibly matching TRDD3 (6 bases). The germline V gene has CDR1 TSWWSYY and CDR2 QGS. The length of the CDR3 is 20 residues. V was pared by 9 bases and J by 0 bases, with 32 bases between. The CDR3 sequence: CALSLVDFAGDAEDTDKLIF. In DNA, the CDR3 is TGTGCTCTCTCGCTAGTGGATTTTGCTGGGGATGCGGAGGACACCGATAAACTCATCTTT.

The chain links TRDV1 to TRDJ1, with 11 nucleotides matching TRDD3. The CDR3 is made up of 23 amino acids. The V gene end was trimmed by 0 bases and the J gene end by 0 bases; junction bases not matched to a gene: 21. Germline V gene sequence: CDR1 TSWWSYY, CDR2 QGS. The CDR3 loop is CALGELTPPYWGIGRVYTDKLIF. The CDR3 DNA is TGTGCTCTTGGGGAACTCACCCCCCCGTACTGGGGGATAGGGCGGGTATACACCGATAAACTCATCTTT.

The J gene is TRDJ1, the V gene TRDV1; weak D call: TRDD2 (9 bases). Germline CDR1 and CDR2: TSWWSYY and QGS. Between the trimmed V and J ends, which lost 9 bases and 8 bases, there was a span of 52 bases. This CDR3 has 24 residues. This CDR3 is CALTPKPRNPQSLPTELGERKLIF. In DNA form, the CDR3 reads TGTGCTCTCACGCCTAAACCACGAAACCCCCAGTCCCTTCCTACCGAGCTGGGGGAGAGGAAACTCATCTTT.

The J gene is TRDJ1, the V gene TRDV1, with 8 nucleotides matching TRDD2. CDR3 length equals 21 residues. Germline lookup yields CDR1 TSWWSYY and CDR2 QGS. The trim removed 0 bases at V and 0 bases at J, leaving 18 bases unmatched. The CDR3 spells CALGELLLPTSPQPYTDKLIF. The CDR3 bases are TGTGCTCTTGGGGAACTACTACTTCCTACCTCGCCACAACCTTACACCGATAAACTCATCTTT.

J is TRDJ1 and V is TRDV1, with TRDD3 matching over 8 bases. CDR3 length: 21 amino acids. The germline V gene encodes CDR1 TSWWSYY and CDR2 QGS. The J segment lost 0 bases and the V segment lost 5 bases, leaving 23 bases of the junction unmatched. The CDR3 reads CALGPLGDSPWGTLDTDKLIF. For the CDR3, the DNA is TGTGCTCTTGGGCCCCTAGGGGACTCCCCCTGGGGGACATTGGACACCGATAAACTCATCTTT.

This clone was picked up a small number of times. The same CDR3 is also encoded by other DNA sequences in this sample. The chain employs TRDV1 and TRDJ1, with 7 bases that match TRDD2. V trimming: 9 bases; J trimming: 0 bases; junction bases outside the gene matches: 22. The CDR3 extends over 19 amino acids. Germline CDR1 reads TSWWSYY; CDR2 reads QGS. DNA for the CDR3: TGTGCTCTCTTGCCCGGTTCCTACTCAGGGGTTCCGTACACCGATAAACTCATCTTT. Translating it yields CALLPGSYSGVPYTDKLIF.

The sample holds a few counts of this clone. The V and J genes are TRDV1 and TRDJ1; D tentatively fits TRDD2 or TRDD3 (8 bases each). Germline V gives CDR1 TSWWSYY, CDR2 QGS. V gave up 1 base and J gave up 0 bases, with 18 bases separating them. The CDR3 is 18 amino acids. CDR3 DNA: TGTGCTCTTGGGGAACCTTCCTACGTACTGGGGGACACCGATAAACTCATCTTT. This encodes CALGEPSYVLGDTDKLIF.

V usage is TRDV1 and J usage is TRDJ1; 11 nucleotides agree with TRDD3. CDR1 is TSWWSYY and CDR2 is QGS in the germline V gene. The CDR3 runs 19 residues. With 6 bases clipped from V and 4 bases from J, the junction kept 19 bases outside the gene matches. The CDR3 DNA is TGTGCTCTTGGACCCACTCGGAGCTCCTGGGGGATACCCAACGATAAACTCATCTTT. The encoded protein is CALGPTRSSWGIPNDKLIF.

A few counts support this clone. The genes are TRDV1 and TRDJ1; possibly TRDD3 for D (9 bases). Germline values: CDR1 TSWWSYY, CDR2 QGS. This CDR3 is built from 22 residues. Trimming removed 6 bases at V and 2 bases at J, with 37 bases between. CDR3: CALGYRTGRSLPNLGDTDKLIF. For the CDR3, the DNA is TGTGCTCTTGGCTACCGGACCGGAAGAAGCCTTCCTAATCTGGGGGATACCGATAAACTCATCTTT.

As to this clone: A much larger clone sits a single nucleotide away, making a read error possible. This same CDR3 is encoded by further DNA sequences in the sample. V is TRDV2 and J is TRDJ1; no firm D call. The germline gives CDR1 GEAIGNYY, CDR2 EKD. Between the trimmed V and J ends, which lost 7 bases and 1 base, there was a span of 6 bases. This CDR3 has 11 amino acids. CDR3 sequence (DNA): TGTGCCTGCCTAGGCACCGATAAACTCATCTTT. Protein product: CACLGTDKLIF.

This clone was counted a few times. This chain uses TRDV1 with TRDJ1; TRDD3 matches 7 bases. This CDR3 comprises 18 residues. Trimming removed 3 bases from V and 1 base from J; junction bases left unmatched: 14. Per germline, CDR1 TSWWSYY and CDR2 QGS. The CDR3 coding sequence is TGTGCTCTTGGGGACGATAACCCTACCCGGGATACCACCGATAAACTCATCTTT. Translated: CALGDDNPTRDTTDKLIF.

The V and J genes are TRDV1 and TRDJ1, with a possible D match to TRDD3 (5 bases). The CDR3 consists of 15 residues. CDR1 is TSWWSYY, CDR2 QGS, per germline. Trimming took 0 bases from V and 8 from J, leaving 16 bases between them. CDR3: CALGELADRDGKLIF. The CDR3 coding sequence is TGTGCTCTTGGGGAACTAGCGGACCGGGATGGAAAACTCATCTTT.

The gene calls are TRDV1 and TRDJ1; D might be TRDD2 (5 bases). The CDR3 loop spans 17 amino acids. Germline V gene lookup returns CDR1 TSWWSYY and CDR2 QGS. Trimming shortened V by 4 bases and J by 0 bases, and 18 bases separated the two germline ends. The CDR3 sequence: CALGGGGRSSHTDKLIF. The CDR3 bases are TGTGCTCTTGGGGGAGGTGGTCGTTCCTCCCACACCGATAAACTCATCTTT.

This chain links TRDV1 with TRDJ1; a possible D gene is TRDD3 (5 bases). With 2 bases removed from V and 3 bases from J, the gap between germline ends came to 25 bases. CDR1 and CDR2 (germline): TSWWSYY, QGS. The CDR3 sequence is 19 residues long. The CDR3 reads CALGEGRLIGGEYADKLIF. The CDR3, as DNA: TGTGCTCTTGGGGAAGGTCGGTTGATCGGGGGTGAATACGCCGATAAACTCATCTTT.

The chain employs TRDV1 and TRDJ1, with 10 bases aligning to TRDD3. The CDR3 has 21 residues. Trimming took 7 bases from V and 2 from J; bases not matched to a gene: 25. Germline CDR1 is TSWWSYY and CDR2 is QGS. The CDR3 DNA reads as TGTGCTCTTGAAGGGACCAGCCTTCCCTCCCTTGTACTGGGGGATACCGATAAACTCATCTTT. Protein sequence: CALEGTSLPSLVLGDTDKLIF.